The entry below describes one T cell receptor beta chain. The entry originates in a study of cytomegalovirus exposure and HLA in healthy donors. PCR primers comprised 60 Vbeta and 13 Jbeta primers. TCRdb keeps only in-frame clones here, not all; method: immunoSEQ multiplex PCR. Reported are around 100,000 clones; the ten largest clones contain around 0.59%. Material: PBMCs. The sequence was collected from a man in his fifties in good health and CMV-seronegative.

The chain's CDR3 is CASTRQVNTEAFF. The CDR3 DNA is TGTGCCAGTACCAGACAGGTGAACACTGAAGCTTTCTTT. The chain uses TRBV19 and TRBJ1-1; maybe TRBD1 (6 bases). The CDR3 has 13 residues. Per germline, CDR1 LNHDA and CDR2 SQIVND (reference sequence). V gave up 7 bases and J gave up 0 bases, with 9 bases separating them.